This record looks at one TCR beta chain sequence and its context. Trimming cost V 6 bases and J 0 bases, with 8 bases left between them. The CDR3 loop spans 13 amino acids. The germline V gene has CDR1 LNHDA and CDR2 SQIVND (reference sequence). Repertoires were generated with immunoSEQ multiplex PCR, while TCRdb's copy carries only in-frame clones and drops some. Of more than 75,000 clones in the sample, 82% are singletons; the top ten hold over 20%. The data stem from a study of radiotherapy plus CTLA-4 blockade in lung cancer. This sample comprised peripheral blood, obtained from a patient treated with radiotherapy plus ipilimumab. This chain links TRBV19 with TRBJ1-1; D gene uncertain. This receptor was obtained from a human donor with non-small cell lung cancer that progressed on radiotherapy plus ipilimumab. The CDR3 spells CASSVSLNTEAFF. The CDR3 nucleotides are TGTGCCAGTAGCGTCAGCTTGAACACTGAAGCTTTCTTT.